This T cell receptor (beta chain) came from a study of blood T cell repertoires in COVID-19. The wider study: T cells, B-cell-depleted T cells, or PBMCs provided the cDNA or gDNA that served as material.

About this clone itself: Other DNA sequences in the same sample also yield this CDR3.

Trimming shortened V by 6 bases and J by 1 base, and 9 bases separated the two germline ends. The germline V gene has CDR1 KGHSH and CDR2 LQKENI. The CDR3 covers 13 residues. The protocol was immunoSEQ multiplex PCR, while the TCRdb copy is restricted to in-frame clones and leaves out a portion. The sample holds some 150,000 clones, just under 85% seen once. This receptor was taken from a woman aged 40-49 years with active or convalescent COVID-19. The sequenced sample consisted of peripheral blood. The chain links TRBV18 to TRBJ1-1; TRBD1 is a possible D gene (5 bases). CDR3 sequence: CASSPQGNTEAFF. In DNA, the CDR3 is TGTGCCAGCTCCCCCCAGGGGAACACTGAAGCTTTCTTT.